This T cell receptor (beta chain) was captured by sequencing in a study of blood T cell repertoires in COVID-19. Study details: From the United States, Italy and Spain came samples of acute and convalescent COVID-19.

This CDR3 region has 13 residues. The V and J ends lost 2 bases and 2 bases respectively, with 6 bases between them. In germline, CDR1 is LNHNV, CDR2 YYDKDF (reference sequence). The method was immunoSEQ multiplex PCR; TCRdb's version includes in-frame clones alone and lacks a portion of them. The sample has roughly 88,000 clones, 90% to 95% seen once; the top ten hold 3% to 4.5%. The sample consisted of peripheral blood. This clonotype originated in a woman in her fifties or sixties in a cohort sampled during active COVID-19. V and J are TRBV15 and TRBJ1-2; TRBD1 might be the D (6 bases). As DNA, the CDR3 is TGTGCCACCAGCAGACAGGGGAACTATGGCTACACCTTC. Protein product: CATSRQGNYGYTF.